The 27 T cell receptor beta chains below come from one sample, sequenced in a study of blood T cell repertoires in COVID-19. Measured with immunoSEQ multiplex PCR; TCRdb has only the in-frame clones, and not every one. The sample carries about 200,000 clones, around 90% recorded once. The sample consisted of peripheral blood. These receptors all come from a man aged 35-49 years with acute or convalescent COVID-19.

V gene TRBV18 combines with J gene TRBJ1-3; tentatively, D is TRBD1 (6 bases). V lost 2 bases and J lost 1, with 12 bases in between. Germline CDR1 reads KGHSH; CDR2 reads LQKENI. The CDR3 is 16 amino acids. The CDR3 spells CASSPLQGKSGNTIYF. Here the CDR3 DNA reads TGTGCCAGCTCACCATTACAGGGAAAGTCTGGAAACACCATATATTTT.

The chain joins TRBV11-2 to TRBJ1-6, with D unclear. The CDR3 length is 15 residues. V shed 5 bases and J shed 0 bases, with 8 bases lying between them. The germline gives CDR1 SGHAT, CDR2 FQNNGV. CDR3 DNA sequence: TGTGCCAGCAGCAATGAACTCTCCTATAATTCACCCCTCCACTTT. It codes for CASSNELSYNSPLHF. The entire variable domain, with the rest obtained from reference TRBV11-2 and TRBJ1-6, is as follows: EAGVAQSPRYKIIEKRQSVAFWCNPISGHATLYWYQQILGQGPKLLIQFQNNGVVDDSQLPKDRFSAERLKGVDSTLKIQPAKLEDSAVYLCASSNELSYNSPLHFGNGTRLTVT.

The chain joins TRBV27 to TRBJ2-7; possible D gene TRBD1, 6 bases. The CDR3 contains 13 residues. Trimming shortened V by 3 bases and J by 6 bases, and 12 bases separated the two germline ends. The germline gives CDR1 MNHEY, CDR2 SMNVEV (reference sequence). DNA of the CDR3: TGTGCCAGCAGTTTGCACAGGGAAGGCGAGCAGTACTTC. Its protein product is CASSLHREGEQYF.

In this sample, this clone turned up a few times. The chain combines TRBV6-5 with TRBJ1-1; D gene ambiguous. CDR1 is MNHEY and CDR2 is SVGAGI in the germline V gene. The CDR3 is 14 amino acids. Trimming shortened V by 2 bases and J by 0 bases, and 7 bases separated the two germline ends. CDR3 nucleotides: TGTGCCAGCAGTTACGCACACATGAACACTGAAGCTTTCTTT. It encodes CASSYAHMNTEAFF.

V gene TRBV25-1 combines with J gene TRBJ2-5; 9 bases line up with TRBD2. Germline CDR1 MGHDK, CDR2 SYGVNS. V dropped 2 bases and J dropped 4; count of bases not matched to a gene: 2. The CDR3 covers 14 residues. CDR3 sequence (DNA): TGTGCCAGCAGTGAACCAGCGGGGGGAGAGACCCAGTACTTC. Translating gives CASSEPAGGETQYF.

This clone showed up just once. The V and J genes are TRBV5-1 and TRBJ2-5, with TRBD1 as a possible D gene (5 bases). The CDR3 has 15 residues. In germline, CDR1 is SGHRS, CDR2 YFSETQ. With 1 base removed from V and 2 bases from J, the gap between germline ends came to 12 bases. CDR3 amino acids: CASSLRGSQQETQYF. In nucleotides, the CDR3 is TGCGCCAGCAGCTTGAGGGGCAGCCAGCAAGAGACCCAGTACTTC.

The chain has TRBV10-2 and TRBJ1-2, with 7 bases lining up with TRBD1. V was clipped by 5 bases and J by 2 bases; unmatched bases: 8. The CDR3 has 15 amino acids. CDR1 WSHSY and CDR2 SAAADI come from the germline V gene. CDR3 loop: CASSPHPTGNYGYTF. In DNA form, the CDR3 reads TGCGCCAGCAGTCCCCACCCGACAGGGAACTATGGCTACACCTTC.

This clone came up once. The J gene is TRBJ1-4, the V gene TRBV28, with 7 bases fitting TRBD1. V lost 6 bases and J lost 16; bases outside the gene matches: 14. Germline values: CDR1 MDHEN, CDR2 SYDVKM. This CDR3 has 13 amino acids. The CDR3 DNA sequence: TGTGCCAGCAGCCAATCGGACAGGCAGGAGGGGTTTTTT. It translates to CASSQSDRQEGFF.

The chain employs TRBV5-1 and TRBJ2-7; 7 bases fit TRBD2. The length of the CDR3 is 15 residues. With 2 bases clipped from V and 2 bases from J, the junction kept 7 bases outside the gene matches. Germline CDR1 and CDR2: SGHRS and YFSETQ. This CDR3 reads CASSLGLDPPYEQYF. In DNA form, the CDR3 reads TGCGCCAGCAGCTTAGGACTAGATCCCCCCTACGAGCAGTACTTC.

The chain has TRBV27 and TRBJ1-2; D call uncertain. Trimming took off 2 bases at V and 4 bases at J, with 11 bases between the two ends. The CDR3 is 14 amino acids. In germline, CDR1 is MNHEY, CDR2 SMNVEV (reference sequence). The CDR3 sequence: CASSLAGVGYGYTF. The CDR3, as DNA: TGTGCCAGCAGTTTAGCAGGCGTGGGCTATGGCTACACCTTC.

In DNA, the CDR3 is TGTGCCAGCAACGACAGGGCCCGGAGTCAGCCCCAGCATTTT. It codes for CASNDRARSQPQHF. This rearrangement joins TRBV2 to TRBJ1-5, with 7 bases fitting TRBD1. The germline gives CDR1 SNHLY, CDR2 FYNNEI. The V gene end was trimmed by 7 bases and the J gene end by 6 bases; junction bases not matched to a gene: 9. This CDR3 is 14 amino acids long.

The gene calls are TRBV5-4 and TRBJ2-2; tentatively, D is TRBD2 (5 bases). Between the trimmed V and J ends, which lost 0 bases and 5 bases, there was a span of 11 bases. CDR3 length: 15 amino acids. Germline values: CDR1 SGHNT, CDR2 YYREEE (reference sequence). The CDR3 spells CASSLVGRGTGELFF. CDR3 coding DNA: TGTGCCAGCAGCTTGGTGGGTCGGGGAACCGGGGAGCTGTTTTTT.

The rearrangement joins TRBV7-6 to TRBJ2-7, with a tentative D call TRBD2 (6 bases). The CDR3 has 16 residues. With 4 bases removed from V and 0 bases from J, the gap between germline ends came to 16 bases. Germline assignment: CDR1 SGHVS and CDR2 FNYEAQ. DNA for the CDR3: TGTGCCAGCAGCTCCGTTTTGGACGGGGGCTCCTACGAGCAGTACTTC. It specifies CASSSVLDGGSYEQYF.

The chain uses TRBV19 and TRBJ2-7, with 8 bases identical to TRBD1. CDR1 and CDR2 from the germline V gene are LNHDA and SQIVND (reference sequence). V shed 5 bases, J shed 2 bases, and the junction held 14 bases outside the gene matches. The CDR3 is 17 amino acids. CDR3 residues: CASSSYSGQDLAYEQYF. The CDR3, as DNA: TGTGCCAGTAGTTCCTACTCGGGACAGGACTTAGCCTACGAGCAGTACTTC.

The chain employs TRBV6-1 and TRBJ2-1; maybe TRBD2 (7 bases). V shed 0 bases and J shed 8 bases, with 11 bases lying between them. There are 14 residues in the CDR3. Per the germline V gene, CDR1 is MNHNS and CDR2 is SASEGT. As DNA, the CDR3 is TGTGCCAGCAGTGAAGCGGGGGAGGGGGATGAGCAGTTCTTC. Its protein is CASSEAGEGDEQFF.

This clone showed up just a few times. The V gene is TRBV14, the J gene TRBJ2-7; 9 bases align to TRBD1. Germline loops: CDR1 SGHDN, CDR2 FVKESK. The CDR3 totals 14 residues. Losses at the gene ends were 5 bases for V and 3 bases for J; bases not matched to a gene: 5. The CDR3 DNA reads as TGTGCCAGCAGCTACGGGACAGGGTTCTACGAGCAGTACTTC. It yields the protein CASSYGTGFYEQYF.

The chain uses TRBV7-3 and TRBJ1-5; D not certain. CDR3 length: 14 residues. CDR1 is SGHTA and CDR2 is FQGTGA in the germline V gene. V was pared by 1 base and J by 3 bases, with 7 bases between. CDR3 amino acids: CASSLSGVNQPQHF. The CDR3 DNA follows: TGTGCCAGCAGCTTAAGCGGGGTCAATCAGCCCCAGCATTTT.

The chain is built from TRBV29-1 and TRBJ2-3; 7 bases are shared with TRBD1. Germline values: CDR1 SQVTM, CDR2 ANQGSEA. With V trimmed by 4 bases and J by 4 bases, 8 bases remained unmatched. CDR3 size: 14 residues. CDR3 sequence (DNA): TGCAGCGTTGCCCGGGACAGAGGCGCAGATACGCAGTATTTT. It codes for CSVARDRGADTQYF.

The rearrangement joins TRBV7-2 to TRBJ2-7; 9 positions match TRBD2. CDR1 and CDR2 (germline): SGHTA, FQGNSA. J was trimmed by 7 bases and V by 1 base; bases with no gene match: 11. The CDR3 consists of 16 residues. As DNA, the CDR3 is TGTGCCAGCAGCTTAGATTGGGCGGGGGGGCCGCTTGAGCAGTACTTC. Protein product: CASSLDWAGGPLEQYF.

This CDR3 is CAWNTGAASSYNEQFF. CDR3 sequence (DNA): TGTGCCTGGAACACAGGGGCCGCCAGCTCCTACAATGAGCAGTTCTTC. The chain joins TRBV30 to TRBJ2-1; 7 bases agree with TRBD1. V lost 4 bases, J lost 0 bases, and 9 bases stayed unmatched. Germline V gene sequence: CDR1 GTSNPN, CDR2 SVGIG (reference sequence). CDR3 length equals 16 residues.

This clone was counted a few times. The rearrangement links TRBV7-9 to TRBJ2-2; 10 bases line up with TRBD1. Germline V gene lookup returns CDR1 SEHNR and CDR2 FQNEAQ (reference sequence). The CDR3 runs to 18 residues. The junction had 16 bases not matched to a gene; V was cut back by 5 bases and J by 7 bases. DNA for the CDR3: TGTGCCAGCAGCGCAATCGGGGGACAGGGGCCTTTGGGCGGGGAGCTGTTTTTT. Translating gives CASSAIGGQGPLGGELFF.

This clone appeared a few times. The rearrangement links TRBV7-2 to TRBJ2-7; D is ambiguous. Germline V gives CDR1 SGHTA, CDR2 FQGNSA. The CDR3 loop spans 15 amino acids. Trimming stripped 1 base from V and 1 base from J, with 11 bases between. The chain's CDR3 is CASSLGWQLSYEQYF. The CDR3 DNA reads TGTGCCAGCAGCTTAGGATGGCAGTTGTCCTACGAGCAGTACTTC.

The chain recombines TRBV5-1 with TRBJ1-1; D may be TRBD1 (6 bases). There are 13 residues in the CDR3. The V gene lost 5 bases and the J gene lost 4 bases, with 12 bases spanning the gap. Germline values: CDR1 SGHRS, CDR2 YFSETQ. The CDR3 region is CASSQGTVTEAFF. DNA of the CDR3: TGCGCCAGCAGTCAGGGGACGGTCACTGAAGCTTTCTTT.

The rearrangement uses TRBV7-2 and TRBJ2-5; 8 bases agree with TRBD2. Germline trimming cut 4 bases from V and 5 bases from J; bases unmatched to any gene: 9. Germline assignment: CDR1 SGHTA and CDR2 FQGNSA. The CDR3 runs 15 residues. CDR3 sequence reads: CASSSQRGRGETQYF. As DNA, the CDR3 is TGTGCCAGCAGCTCTCAGCGGGGGCGAGGGGAGACCCAGTACTTC.

The table lists this clone with a count of one. The chain links TRBV28 to TRBJ2-7; TRBD1 matches at 11 bases. Unmatched junction bases numbered 5, after V lost 8 bases and J lost 2 bases. The CDR3 contains 14 residues. Germline CDR1 reads MDHEN; CDR2 reads SYDVKM. In DNA, the CDR3 is TGTGCCAGCGAGGGACAGGGGGGACCCTACGAGCAGTACTTC. Residues: CASEGQGGPYEQYF.

The chain recombines TRBV30 with TRBJ2-2; 13 positions agree with TRBD2. The J segment lost 7 bases and the V segment lost 4 bases, leaving 6 bases of the junction unmatched. Germline V gives CDR1 GTSNPN, CDR2 SVGIG (reference sequence). CDR3 length: 15 residues. CDR3 sequence reads: CAWTEGLAGFGELFF. CDR3 nucleotide sequence: TGTGCCTGGACTGAGGGACTAGCGGGGTTCGGGGAGCTGTTTTTT.

The V call is TRBV27, the J call TRBJ2-1; D unclear. Germline V lookup: CDR1 MNHEY, CDR2 SMNVEV (reference sequence). Trimming shortened V by 0 bases and J by 9 bases, and 9 bases separated the two germline ends. The CDR3 totals 13 residues. In nucleotides, the CDR3 is TGTGCCAGCAGTTTATCGGCCCCTAGTGAGCAGTTCTTC. Translated: CASSLSAPSEQFF.